The entry below gives a single T cell receptor beta chain sequence along with its context. Authors' processing steps: Estimates of nucleated cell counts were drawn from the amplification of reference gene primers. Sequencing was performed with immunoSEQ multiplex PCR; in TCRdb, only in-frame clones are kept and a portion is missing. The V and J calls and the clone size are those of that table, but D and trimming were determined from the DNA. The data contain almost 55,000 clones, about nine tenths of them singletons. Germline CDR1 SGHRS, CDR2 YFSETQ. The CDR3 extends over 15 amino acids. Between the trimmed V and J ends, which lost 0 bases and 7 bases, there was a span of 14 bases. The sample belongs to a study of blood T cell repertoires in COVID-19. Study at large: Donors in the United States, Italy and Spain gave samples during acute or convalescent COVID-19. In each case, the material was cDNA or gDNA derived from T cells, B-cell-depleted T cells, or PBMCs.

The V gene is TRBV5-1, the J gene TRBJ2-1, with a tentative D call TRBD2 (5 bases). The sequenced sample consisted of peripheral blood. The clonotype originates from a man aged 50-59 years with active COVID-19. CDR3 nucleotide sequence: TGCGCCAGCAGCTTGGCCCCTTACACGGGAAATGAGCAGTTCTTC. Translating gives CASSLAPYTGNEQFF.